The 14 T cell receptor beta chains below come from one sample, sequenced in a study of T cell responses to AZD1222 COVID-19 vaccine. The data were produced by immunoSEQ multiplex PCR, yet TCRdb's version contains in-frame clones alone and is incomplete. The table has roughly 150,000 clones, 87% seen once. The sample in question was peripheral blood, obtained 28 days after the second AZD1222 dose. These receptors came from an adult who received the AZD1222 COVID-19 vaccine.

In this sample, this clone turned up once. V and J are TRBV11-2 and TRBJ1-1; no reliable D call. This CDR3 has 14 residues. Germline V lookup: CDR1 SGHAT, CDR2 FQNNGV. V lost 7 bases and J 3 bases, leaving 15 bases between the germline ends. This chain's CDR3 is CASNSPRGYTEAFF. The DNA for the CDR3 is TGTGCCAGCAATTCCCCCCGGGGATACACTGAAGCTTTCTTT.

The table lists this clone with a count of one. The chain links TRBV7-3 to TRBJ1-4; 9 bases are shared with TRBD1. The germline V gene has CDR1 SGHTA and CDR2 FQGTGA. The V gene end was trimmed by 5 bases and the J gene end by 8 bases; junction bases not matched to a gene: 12. The CDR3 is 16 amino acids. CDR3 in amino acids: CASSDPGTGLCEKLFF. Written as DNA, the CDR3 is TGTGCCAGCAGCGATCCCGGGACAGGGTTATGCGAAAAACTGTTTTTT.

The chain uses TRBV10-3 and TRBJ2-2; TRBD1 matches at 9 bases. The CDR3 extends over 14 amino acids. CDR1 and CDR2 from the germline V gene are ENHRY and SYGVKD. Trimming took 10 bases from V and 6 from J; bases not matched to a gene: 9. The CDR3 here is CATSAGTGPGELFF. CDR3 sequence (DNA): TGTGCCACCAGCGCCGGGACAGGGCCCGGGGAGCTGTTTTTT.

The chain couples TRBV2 to TRBJ2-2; D is ambiguous. The CDR3 contains 15 residues. The V and J ends lost 1 base and 1 base respectively, with 7 bases between them. Germline CDR1 and CDR2: SNHLY and FYNNEI. The CDR3 protein is CASSEVGQNTGELFF. CDR3 nucleotide sequence: TGTGCCAGCAGTGAAGTTGGGCAGAACACCGGGGAGCTGTTTTTT.

The chain uses TRBV5-4 and TRBJ2-7; 9 bases are shared with TRBD2. This CDR3 has 15 amino acids. Germline V gene data show CDR1 as SGHNT and CDR2 as YYREEE (reference sequence). The ends lost 2 bases at V and 4 bases at J; junction bases unmatched: 7. In DNA, the CDR3 is TGTGCCAGCAGCTTCATAGCGGGAGCGAAGTACGAGCAGTACTTC. Translation gives CASSFIAGAKYEQYF.

This rearrangement joins TRBV5-1 to TRBJ1-6, with D perhaps matching TRBD1 (5 bases). V lost 2 bases and J 10 bases, leaving 13 bases between the germline ends. Looked up from germline, CDR1 is SGHRS and CDR2 is YFSETQ. The CDR3 has 14 residues. CDR3 loop: CASSFGGLGSPLHF. DNA of the CDR3: TGCGCCAGCAGCTTTGGGGGTTTAGGGTCACCCCTCCACTTT.

This rearrangement joins TRBV7-6 to TRBJ2-7; 7 nucleotides line up with TRBD2. This CDR3 spans 15 amino acids. Trimming took 5 bases from V and 4 from J; bases not matched to a gene: 11. In germline, CDR1 is SGHVS, CDR2 FNYEAQ. CDR3 loop: CASSPGGPLPYEQYF. As DNA, the CDR3 is TGTGCCAGCAGCCCGGGGGGACCTTTACCTTACGAGCAGTACTTC.

CDR3 in DNA: TGTGCCAGCAGCCCGAGCGCCTTGTATACTGAAGCTTTCTTT. Amino acid sequence: CASSPSALYTEAFF. The chain joins TRBV11-2 to TRBJ1-1; D is ambiguous. CDR1 is SGHAT, CDR2 FQNNGV, per germline. The V gene lost 5 bases and the J gene lost 5 bases, with 15 bases spanning the gap. The CDR3 totals 14 residues.

The CDR3 region has the DNA TGTGCCAGCAGCGTAGGAGGGAGGGCCGTTGGGGAGCTGTTTTTT. Protein product: CASSVGGRAVGELFF. The gene calls are TRBV9 and TRBJ2-2; 7 positions match TRBD2. Trimming took 0 bases from V and 8 from J; bases not matched to a gene: 7. The CDR3 consists of 15 residues. Germline loops: CDR1 SGDLS, CDR2 YYNGEE.

The rearrangement joins TRBV18 to TRBJ2-1; D not resolved. V shed 2 bases and J shed 3 bases, with 14 bases lying between them. CDR3 length: 16 amino acids. Germline V gene lookup returns CDR1 KGHSH and CDR2 LQKENI. The CDR3 DNA sequence: TGTGCCAGCTCACCAATTTGGCGTTCCGACTACAATGAGCAGTTCTTC. It is translated as CASSPIWRSDYNEQFF.

The chain links TRBV28 to TRBJ2-3; 12 bases agree with TRBD1. Looked up from germline, CDR1 is MDHEN and CDR2 is SYDVKM. The V segment lost 7 bases and the J segment 4 bases; nucleotides outside the gene matches: 6. The CDR3 consists of 15 residues. In DNA, the CDR3 is TGTGCCAGCAACCCCGGGACAGGGGGCGCAGATACGCAGTATTTT. It codes for CASNPGTGGADTQYF.

This clone was observed a handful of times. The chain carries TRBV30 and TRBJ1-1; the match to TRBD1 covers 8 bases. Germline-derived CDR1 and CDR2 are GTSNPN and SVGIG (reference sequence). The ends lost 1 base at V and 4 bases at J; junction bases unmatched: 5. The length of the CDR3 is 14 residues. The chain's CDR3 is CAWSAGQGITEAFF. The CDR3 nucleotides read TGTGCCTGGAGTGCCGGACAGGGAATCACTGAAGCTTTCTTT. The full variable domain, in which reference TRBV30 and TRBJ1-1 provide the parts outside the CDR3, is SQTIHQWPATLVQPVGSPLSLECTVEGTSNPNLYWYRQAAGRGLQLLFYSVGIGQISSEVPQNLSASRPQDRQFILSSKKLLLSDSGFYLCAWSAGQGITEAFFGQGTRLTVV.

This chain joins TRBV6-2 or TRBV6-3 and TRBJ2-7; D gene uncertain. The germline CDR1 and CDR2 sequences are MNHEY and SVGEGT. This CDR3 comprises 14 residues. The V and J ends lost 5 bases and 0 bases respectively, with 11 bases between them. As DNA, the CDR3 is TGTGCCAGCAGTGCTAGATTGGGCTCCTACGAGCAGTACTTC. It is translated as CASSARLGSYEQYF.

The chain joins TRBV12-3 or TRBV12-4 to TRBJ1-1; a possible D gene is TRBD1 (5 bases). With 6 bases removed from V and 9 bases from J, the gap between germline ends came to 14 bases. This CDR3 is built from 12 residues. Here the CDR3 DNA reads TGTGCCAGCAGCACCTTGGGGCCTCAAGCTTTCTTT. Protein sequence: CASSTLGPQAFF.